This T cell receptor beta chain appears in the sequencing data of a study of cytomegalovirus exposure and HLA in healthy donors. In the case of this clone: Antigen: not known.

Vbeta (60) and Jbeta (13) primers were used in the PCR. Libraries were prepared by immunoSEQ multiplex PCR; TCRdb keeps only in-frame clonotypes and omits some of them. Here the sample spans 110,000 or so clones, over 55% being singletons. Germline trimming cut 4 bases from V and 2 bases from J; bases unmatched to any gene: 10. This CDR3 has 15 amino acids. Germline CDR1 SQVTM, CDR2 ANQGSEA. Whole-study results and caveats: HLA alleles showed associations with 16,951 TCR beta sequences in a later analysis, at a 0.05 false discovery rate.

This rearrangement joins TRBV29-1 to TRBJ2-7; the match to TRBD1 covers 8 bases. The specimen sequenced was PBMCs. The TCR comes from a man between 18 and 29 years old in good health and CMV-seropositive. The CDR3 nucleotides are TGCAGCGTTGGTTTTGCGGACAGGGCGGCCTACGAGCAGTACTTC. Residues: CSVGFADRAAYEQYF.